Reported below is one TCR beta chain. Antigen: not known. The entry originates in a study of T cells in Graves' hyperthyroidism and ophthalmopathy. The CDR3 regions of TCR beta were amplified from RNA transcripts. The study used the HTBI primer set for a first-round RT-PCR of the TCR CDR3. TCRdb independently ran MiXCR on the multiplex PCR reads; one entry per CDR3 protein. In the table there are around 660,000 distinct CDR3 sequences, over 40% of which are singletons. Germline values: CDR1 KGHDR, CDR2 SFDVKD. This CDR3 has 11 amino acids. Study-level results: Stable hyperthyroidism was told apart from ophthalmopathy by a model built on 13 V-J features. Most thyroid clonotypes expanded above 0.001 were also detected in blood.

Any patient presenting with uncontrolled infection, other autoimmune disease, pregnancy or lactation was left out. Diagnostic decisions used clinical symptoms, serum thyroxine and TRAb, thyroid ultrasound and orbital computed tomography. This chain links TRBV24-1 with TRBJ2-5; D is uncertain. The source of this sequence is an adult man with Graves' disease, either hyperthyroidism or ophthalmopathy (not recorded which). The specimen sequenced was peripheral blood or thyroid tissue (not recorded which). CDR3 in amino acids: CASFRQETQYF. Here the CDR3 DNA reads TGTGCTAGTTTCCGGCAAGAGACCCAGTACTTC.